This is a list of T cell receptor beta chains from one sample in a study of blood T cell repertoires in COVID-19. Produced via immunoSEQ multiplex PCR; TCRdb's table is partial and in-frame only. The data hold some 100,000 clones, with roughly 79% observed a single time. Material for sequencing was peripheral blood. Receptors were obtained from a man between 65 and 85 years old with active or convalescent COVID-19. The CDR3 runs from the conserved cysteine through the conserved F or W. A D gene is named only where the DNA matches it firmly. Size values are once, few and many counts, or a class for expanded clones, and some rows have none.

TRBJ2-5 TRBD2 TRBV4-1 NA CASSQGTSGGAQYF TGCGCCAGCAGCCAGGGGACCTCGGGAGGGGCCCAGTACTTC
TRBJ2-1 NA TRBV27 NA CASIGHPSYNEQFF TGTGCCAGCATAGGACATCCCTCCTACAATGAGCAGTTCTTC
TRBJ2-7 NA TRBV19 NA CASSMVRGQYEQYF TGTGCCAGTAGTATGGTACGGGGACAATACGAGCAGTACTTC
TRBJ2-7 NA TRBV12-5 NA CASGLRLPAYEQYF TGTGCTAGTGGTTTGCGATTGCCAGCCTACGAGCAGTACTTC
TRBJ2-3 NA TRBV4-1 NA CASSQPGLDTQYF TGCGCCAGCAGCCAGCCAGGGTTAGATACGCAGTATTTT
TRBJ2-3 TRBD1 TRBV3-1/TRBV3-2 few CASSLTGGTDTQYF TGTGCCAGCAGCCTGACAGGGGGCACAGATACGCAGTATTTT
TRBJ2-2 TRBD1 TRBV7-9 NA CASSEGTGKTGELFF TGTGCCAGCAGCGAAGGGACAGGGAAAACCGGGGAGCTGTTTTTT
TRBJ2-7 TRBD1 TRBV30 NA CAWSVWDSGTYEQYF TGTGCCTGGAGTGTCTGGGACAGTGGAACCTACGAGCAGTACTTC
TRBJ2-2 TRBD2 TRBV7-2 few CASSTLAIAGELFF TGTGCCAGCAGCACACTAGCGATCGCCGGGGAGCTGTTTTTT
TRBJ1-4 TRBD1 TRBV7-9 NA CASSALTGGSANEKLFF TGTGCCAGCAGCGCTCTGACAGGGGGTTCAGCTAATGAAAAACTGTTTTTT
TRBJ1-3 NA TRBV11-1 NA CASSQRRGSGNTIYF TGTGCCAGCAGCCAAAGACGGGGCTCTGGAAACACCATATATTTT
TRBJ1-6 NA TRBV27 NA CASSRWGWVNSPLHF TGTGCCAGCAGCCGCTGGGGCTGGGTTAATTCACCCCTCCACTTT
TRBJ2-5 NA TRBV20-1 NA CSAEDQETQYF TGCAGTGCTGAGGATCAAGAGACCCAGTACTTC
TRBJ1-2 NA TRBV24-1 NA CATSDSDTGRNGYTF TGTGCCACCAGTGATTCAGACACTGGAAGGAATGGCTACACCTTC
TRBJ1-2 TRBD1 TRBV7-2 NA CASSLEQGQGLYGYTF TGTGCCAGCAGCTTAGAACAGGGGCAGGGTCTCTATGGCTACACCTTC
TRBJ1-3 NA TRBV28 NA CASSLSGGVRGDTIYF TGTGCCAGCAGTCTGTCCGGGGGCGTTCGGGGGGACACCATATATTTT
TRBJ2-3 NA TRBV6-5 NA CASSPLAGAGDTQYF TGTGCCAGCAGTCCGCTGGCGGGGGCCGGGGATACGCAGTATTTT
TRBJ2-7 TRBD1 TRBV5-6 few CASSLYRDREDYEQYF TGTGCCAGCAGCTTATACCGGGACAGGGAGGACTACGAGCAGTACTTC
TRBJ2-6 NA TRBV19 once CASSSRDSGANVLTF TGTGCCAGTAGTTCTCGGGACTCTGGGGCCAACGTCCTGACTTTC
TRBJ1-5 NA TRBV6-1 NA CASSELSFGGNQPQHF TGTGCCAGCAGTGAATTGTCTTTCGGTGGCAATCAGCCCCAGCATTTT
TRBJ2-7 TRBD2 TRBV9 NA CASSVTSGSYEQYF TGTGCCAGCAGCGTGACTAGCGGTTCCTACGAGCAGTACTTC
TRBJ1-4 NA TRBV20-1 NA CAASWEKLFF TGCGCCGCCAGTTGGGAAAAACTGTTTTTT
TRBJ1-1 NA TRBV12-3/TRBV12-4 NA CASNRGDTEAFF TGTGCCAGCAACCGGGGGGACACTGAAGCTTTCTTT
TRBJ2-7 TRBD2 TRBV19 NA CASTKHGREGEQYF TGTGCCAGTACCAAACATGGCAGGGAGGGCGAGCAGTACTTC
TRBJ1-1 NA TRBV13 NA CASSLDRRNTEAFF TGTGCCAGCAGCTTAGACAGGCGGAACACTGAAGCTTTCTTT